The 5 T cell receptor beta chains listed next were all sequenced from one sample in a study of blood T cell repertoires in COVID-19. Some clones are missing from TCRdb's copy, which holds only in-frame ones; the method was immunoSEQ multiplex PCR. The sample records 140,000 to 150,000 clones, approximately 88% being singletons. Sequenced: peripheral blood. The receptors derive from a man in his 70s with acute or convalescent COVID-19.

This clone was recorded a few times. The CDR3 coding sequence is TGTGCCAGCAGATCAGGGGGCGAAGTCGAGCAGTACTTC. Its protein is CASRSGGEVEQYF. This rearrangement joins TRBV7-9 to TRBJ2-7; 8 bases are a match to TRBD1. The V and J ends lost 6 bases and 6 bases, in that order; junction bases with no gene match: 7. CDR3 length: 13 residues. Germline V gives CDR1 SEHNR, CDR2 FQNEAQ (reference sequence).

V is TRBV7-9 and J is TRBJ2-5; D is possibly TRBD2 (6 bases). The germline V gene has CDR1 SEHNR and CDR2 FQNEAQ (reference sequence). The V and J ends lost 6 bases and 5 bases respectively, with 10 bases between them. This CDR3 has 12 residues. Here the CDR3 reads CASSRGLETQYF. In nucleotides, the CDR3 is TGTGCCAGCAGTCGGGGGTTGGAGACCCAGTACTTC.

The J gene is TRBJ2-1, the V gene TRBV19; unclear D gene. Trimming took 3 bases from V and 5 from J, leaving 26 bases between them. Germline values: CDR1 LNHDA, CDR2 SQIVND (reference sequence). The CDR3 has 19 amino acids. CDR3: CASSIVPKALGLGNNEQFF. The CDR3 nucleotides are TGTGCCAGTAGTATTGTTCCCAAGGCTTTGGGTCTAGGCAACAATGAGCAGTTCTTC.

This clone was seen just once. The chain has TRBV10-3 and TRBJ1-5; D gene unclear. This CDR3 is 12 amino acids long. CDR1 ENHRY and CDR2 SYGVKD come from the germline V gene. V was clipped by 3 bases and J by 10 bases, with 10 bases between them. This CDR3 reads CAISDVDSPQHF. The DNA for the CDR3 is TGTGCCATCAGTGACGTCGACTCTCCCCAGCATTTT.

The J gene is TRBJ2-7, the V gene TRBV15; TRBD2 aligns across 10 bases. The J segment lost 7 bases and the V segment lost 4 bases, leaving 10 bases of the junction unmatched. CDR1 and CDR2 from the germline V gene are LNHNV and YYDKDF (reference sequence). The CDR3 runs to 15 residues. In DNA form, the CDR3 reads TGTGCCACCAGCACCATTACTAGCGGGATTGGGGAGCAGTACTTC. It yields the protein CATSTITSGIGEQYF.